Listed below are T cell receptor beta chains from one sample, sequenced in a study of blood T cell repertoires in COVID-19. The assay was immunoSEQ multiplex PCR, and TCRdb's table has in-frame clones only and misses some. The repertoire holds fewer than 60,000 clones, approximately 80% seen once, with around 8% in the top ten. Sequencing input: peripheral blood. The receptors come from a human donor in a cohort sampled during active COVID-19. CDR3s include the opening cysteine and the closing phenylalanine or tryptophan. D genes are given only for firm matches. Clone size is given for some rows only: seen once, a few or many times, or a class if the clone is expanded.

D	length	V	J	size	CDR3	DNA
-	13	TRBV11-1	TRBJ1-1	-	CATTDQVNTEAFF	TGTGCCACAACAGACCAGGTGAACACTGAAGCTTTCTTT
-	14	TRBV5-1	TRBJ2-2	-	CASSETFSTGELFF	TGCGCCAGCAGCGAGACATTCTCCACCGGGGAGCTGTTTTTT
TRBD1	15	TRBV5-1	TRBJ1-5	-	CASSLGDRVGQPQHF	TGCGCCAGCAGCCTGGGAGACAGGGTAGGTCAGCCCCAGCATTTT
-	15	TRBV5-6	TRBJ2-5	-	CASSREGLPEETQYF	TGTGCCAGCAGCCGTGAAGGACTCCCAGAAGAGACCCAGTACTTC
TRBD1	15	TRBV7-6	TRBJ1-3	-	CASSATTGAGNTIYF	TGTGCCAGCAGCGCGACGACAGGGGCTGGAAACACCATATATTTT
-	13	TRBV18	TRBJ1-2	-	CASSPREEEGYTF	TGTGCCAGCTCACCGAGGGAGGAGGAGGGCTACACCTTC
-	15	TRBV5-4	TRBJ1-6	-	CASSHQTARNSPLHF	TGTGCCAGCAGTCACCAGACAGCAAGGAATTCACCCCTCCACTTT
-	13	TRBV6-5	TRBJ2-7	once	CASSYSRVHEQYF	TGTGCCAGCAGTTACTCGAGAGTCCACGAGCAGTACTTC
-	18	TRBV19	TRBJ2-2	-	CASSPRVATGGGTGELFF	TGTGCCAGTAGTCCCCGGGTAGCGACTGGAGGAGGGACCGGGGAGCTGTTTTTT
-	13	TRBV7-2	TRBJ2-5	-	CASSFTQKETQYF	TGTGCCAGCAGCTTTACACAGAAAGAGACCCAGTACTTC
TRBD1	16	TRBV10-3	TRBJ2-2	few	CAISEYRGALTGELFF	TGTGCCATCAGTGAGTACAGGGGGGCGCTCACCGGGGAGCTGTTTTTT
TRBD1	15	TRBV6-5	TRBJ2-5	-	CASSYSGTGSETQYF	TGTGCCAGCAGTTACTCGGGGACAGGGTCTGAGACCCAGTACTTC
TRBD2	14	TRBV7-2	TRBJ2-7	-	CASSSASGSYEQYF	TGTGCCAGCAGCTCCGCTAGCGGCTCCTACGAGCAGTACTTC
TRBD1	15	TRBV2	TRBJ2-1	-	CASENTGVPLNEQFF	TGTGCCAGCGAAAACACAGGGGTCCCCTTGAATGAGCAGTTCTTC
-	13	TRBV15	TRBJ1-6	-	CATSRDSNSPLHF	TGTGCCACCAGCAGGGACAGTAATTCACCCCTCCACTTT
-	15	TRBV5-1	TRBJ2-5	once	CASSQTGGGRETQYF	TGCGCCAGCAGCCAAACAGGGGGGGGTCGAGAGACCCAGTACTTC
-	13	TRBV12-3/TRBV12-4	TRBJ2-1	-	CASSLGHYNEQFF	TGTGCCAGCAGCCTGGGGCACTACAATGAGCAGTTCTTC
-	14	TRBV9	TRBJ2-1	-	CASSVAYEGGEQFF	TGTGCCAGCAGCGTAGCTTACGAGGGAGGTGAGCAGTTCTTC
TRBD1	14	TRBV28	TRBJ2-1	-	CASSLDRVANEQFF	TGTGCCAGCAGCCTGGACAGGGTAGCAAATGAGCAGTTCTTC
-	16	TRBV7-2	TRBJ1-6	-	CASSLWARGNGSPLHF	TGTGCCAGCAGCTTATGGGCGAGAGGGAATGGATCACCCCTCCACTTT
TRBD2	15	TRBV6-2/TRBV6-3	TRBJ2-1	-	CASSPLAGAYNEQFF	TGTGCCAGCAGTCCACTAGCGGGAGCCTACAATGAGCAGTTCTTC
-	13	TRBV30	TRBJ2-5	-	CAWSLRARETQYF	TGTGCCTGGAGTCTGAGGGCCCGGGAGACCCAGTACTTC
-	15	TRBV19	TRBJ1-5	few	CASSSQSGGNQPQHF	TGTGCCAGTAGTAGTCAAAGTGGAGGCAATCAGCCCCAGCATTTT
-	13	TRBV10-3	TRBJ1-1	-	CAISEAGNTEAFF	TGTGCCATCAGTGAGGCAGGGAACACTGAAGCTTTCTTT
TRBD1	15	TRBV24-1	TRBJ2-3	-	CATSRTGAQKDTQYF	TGTGCCACCAGTCGTACAGGGGCTCAAAAGGATACGCAGTATTTT
TRBD1	14	TRBV6-2/TRBV6-3	TRBJ2-7	-	CASSPGGFYYEQYF	TGTGCCAGCAGTCCAGGGGGCTTCTATTACGAGCAGTACTTC
-	13	TRBV6-4	TRBJ1-1	-	CASSHRENTEAFF	TGTGCCAGCAGCCACAGGGAGAACACTGAAGCTTTCTTT
TRBD1	15	TRBV18	TRBJ2-2	-	CASSPGQGNTGELFF	TGTGCCAGCTCACCCGGACAGGGAAACACCGGGGAGCTGTTTTTT
TRBD2	14	TRBV4-2	TRBJ2-4	once	CASSQGAAGGLKYF	TGTGCCAGCAGCCAAGGGGCAGCGGGAGGGCTTAAGTACTTC